This is a list of T cell receptor beta chains from one sample in a study of T cell changes during pregnancy in multiple sclerosis. The method was immunoSEQ multiplex PCR; TCRdb's version includes in-frame clones alone and lacks a portion of them. The table has about 110,000 clones, more than 85% seen once. This specimen was peripheral blood, taken in the third trimester of pregnancy. These receptors were obtained from a female donor with multiple sclerosis, enrolled in a pregnancy study. CDR3s include the opening cysteine and the closing phenylalanine or tryptophan. A D gene is named only where the DNA matches it firmly. Clone size, where shown, is once, few, many, or a class for clones that have expanded.

clone size: -
V gene: TRBV5-1
D gene: -
J gene: TRBJ1-1
CDR3 protein: CASSLGGLNTEAFF
CDR3 DNA: TGCGCCAGCAGCTTGGGAGGGCTGAACACTGAAGCTTTCTTT

clone size: -
V gene: TRBV1
D gene: -
J gene: TRBJ2-7
CDR3 protein: CTSIKRSQERGEAEQYF
CDR3 DNA: TGCACCAGCATCAAGAGGAGCCAAGAGCGGGGCGAGGCCGAGCAGTACTTC

clone size: -
V gene: TRBV6-4
D gene: -
J gene: TRBJ2-1
CDR3 protein: CASSDSEAASYNEQFF
CDR3 DNA: TGTGCCAGCAGTGACTCGGAGGCGGCCTCCTACAATGAGCAGTTCTTC

clone size: -
V gene: TRBV7-9
D gene: TRBD2
J gene: TRBJ2-1
CDR3 protein: CASSLGGLAGDNNEQFF
CDR3 DNA: TGTGCCAGCAGCTTAGGCGGACTAGCGGGAGACAACAATGAGCAGTTCTTC

clone size: -
V gene: TRBV28
D gene: TRBD1
J gene: TRBJ2-7
CDR3 protein: CASSSPWTGSYEQYF
CDR3 DNA: TGTGCCAGCAGTTCCCCCTGGACAGGCTCCTACGAGCAGTACTTC

clone size: -
V gene: TRBV11-2
D gene: TRBD2
J gene: TRBJ2-7
CDR3 protein: CASSLASGIYEQYF
CDR3 DNA: TGTGCCAGCAGCTTAGCTAGCGGAATCTACGAGCAGTACTTC

clone size: -
V gene: TRBV2
D gene: TRBD2
J gene: TRBJ2-5
CDR3 protein: CASTRTSGSAKTQYF
CDR3 DNA: TGTGCCAGCACCAGAACTAGCGGGAGTGCAAAGACCCAGTACTTC

clone size: -
V gene: TRBV13
D gene: TRBD2
J gene: TRBJ2-7
CDR3 protein: CASSSAGGWYEQYF
CDR3 DNA: TGTGCCAGCAGCTCGGCGGGAGGGTGGTACGAGCAGTACTTC

clone size: -
V gene: TRBV29-1
D gene: -
J gene: TRBJ2-1
CDR3 protein: CSVGGLAADNEQFF
CDR3 DNA: TGCAGCGTCGGGGGCCTAGCGGCCGACAATGAGCAGTTCTTC

clone size: -
V gene: TRBV19
D gene: TRBD1
J gene: TRBJ2-5
CDR3 protein: CASSPGQGTGWTQYF
CDR3 DNA: TGTGCCAGTAGTCCTGGACAGGGGACCGGGTGGACCCAGTACTTC

clone size: -
V gene: TRBV5-1
D gene: TRBD2
J gene: TRBJ2-7
CDR3 protein: CASSPGGYEQYF
CDR3 DNA: TGCGCCAGCAGCCCGGGGGGGTACGAGCAGTACTTC

clone size: once
V gene: TRBV2
D gene: -
J gene: TRBJ1-1
CDR3 protein: CASSDRPPQADTEAFF
CDR3 DNA: TGTGCCAGCAGTGATCGCCCCCCACAGGCGGACACTGAAGCTTTCTTT

clone size: -
V gene: TRBV29-1
D gene: -
J gene: TRBJ2-2
CDR3 protein: CSALTNLNTGELFF
CDR3 DNA: TGCAGCGCCCTAACTAACTTGAACACCGGGGAGCTGTTTTTT

clone size: -
V gene: TRBV18
D gene: -
J gene: TRBJ1-1
CDR3 protein: CASSAGRNTEAFF
CDR3 DNA: TGTGCCAGCTCAGCTGGCAGGAACACTGAAGCTTTCTTT

clone size: -
V gene: TRBV7-3
D gene: -
J gene: TRBJ1-1
CDR3 protein: CASSLRQATEAFF
CDR3 DNA: TGTGCCAGCAGCCTCCGTCAGGCCACTGAAGCTTTCTTT

clone size: -
V gene: TRBV25-1
D gene: TRBD1
J gene: TRBJ1-1
CDR3 protein: CASSLTGLEREAFF
CDR3 DNA: TGTGCCAGCAGTTTGACAGGGCTTGAGAGGGAAGCTTTCTTT

clone size: few
V gene: TRBV6-5
D gene: TRBD1
J gene: TRBJ1-2
CDR3 protein: CASSYSRTGRNGYTF
CDR3 DNA: TGTGCCAGCAGTTACTCCCGGACAGGGAGGAATGGCTACACCTTC

clone size: -
V gene: TRBV4-1
D gene: -
J gene: TRBJ2-7
CDR3 protein: CASSQDRGGAGEQYF
CDR3 DNA: TGCGCCAGCAGCCAAGATAGGGGGGGGGCTGGCGAGCAGTACTTC

clone size: -
V gene: TRBV28
D gene: -
J gene: TRBJ1-6
CDR3 protein: CASSFSRTEGRESLPYNSPLHF
CDR3 DNA: TGTGCCAGCAGTTTCTCTAGGACCGAAGGGAGGGAGTCTTTACCCTATAATTCACCCCTCCACTTT

clone size: -
V gene: TRBV2
D gene: TRBD1
J gene: TRBJ1-2
CDR3 protein: CASSDSGTGAKYDTF
CDR3 DNA: TGTGCCAGCAGTGATTCCGGGACAGGGGCTAAGTACGACACCTTC

clone size: -
V gene: TRBV9
D gene: TRBD1
J gene: TRBJ2-2
CDR3 protein: CASSVGLGTGSTGELFF
CDR3 DNA: TGTGCCAGCAGCGTAGGTCTCGGGACAGGTTCCACCGGGGAGCTGTTTTTT

clone size: -
V gene: TRBV19
D gene: TRBD1
J gene: TRBJ1-4
CDR3 protein: CASSIVAGGDEKLFF
CDR3 DNA: TGTGCCAGTAGTATAGTTGCAGGGGGCGATGAAAAACTGTTTTTT

clone size: -
V gene: TRBV9
D gene: -
J gene: TRBJ1-1
CDR3 protein: CASSVESTGEAFF
CDR3 DNA: TGTGCCAGCAGCGTAGAGTCGACAGGTGAAGCTTTCTTT

clone size: -
V gene: TRBV5-4
D gene: TRBD2
J gene: TRBJ2-2
CDR3 protein: CASSPPSGRVTGELFF
CDR3 DNA: TGTGCCAGCAGCCCGCCTAGCGGGAGGGTTACCGGGGAGCTGTTTTTT

clone size: -
V gene: TRBV5-1
D gene: TRBD2
J gene: TRBJ2-7
CDR3 protein: CASTLTSGPSYEQYF
CDR3 DNA: TGCGCCAGCACCCTAACTAGCGGGCCATCCTACGAGCAGTACTTC

clone size: -
V gene: TRBV4-1
D gene: TRBD2
J gene: TRBJ2-3
CDR3 protein: CASSQESGGALDTDTQYF
CDR3 DNA: TGCGCCAGCAGCCAAGAAAGCGGGGGGGCCTTGGACACAGATACGCAGTATTTT

clone size: -
V gene: TRBV29-1
D gene: TRBD2
J gene: TRBJ2-7
CDR3 protein: CSVAGLAGVIEQYF
CDR3 DNA: TGCAGCGTCGCGGGACTAGCGGGAGTGATCGAGCAGTACTTC